The source of this TCR beta chain is a study of beta chain features in type 1 diabetes. Study-level findings and limits: In all four CD4+ subsets, TCRB CDR3 length was significantly, moderately reduced in type 1 diabetes.

Every bit of the isolated RNA underwent reverse transcription, so sequencing read expressed TCRB transcripts. Some clones are missing from TCRdb's copy, which holds only in-frame ones; the method was immunoSEQ multiplex PCR. The data hold 150,000 to 200,000 clones, with over 55% observed a single time. Markers CD45RO/CCR7/CD25/CD127/CD95/CD27 served to sort CD4+ naive, central memory, regulatory and stem cell-like memory cells. Concerning this clone: Its specificity is not known.

This CDR3 has 13 residues. Germline V gene data show CDR1 as SGHRS and CDR2 as YFSETQ. Trimming removed 3 bases from V and 13 bases from J, with 17 bases in between. Sequencing was performed on naive CD4+ T cells from blood. This clonotype was sampled from a man aged 30 to 45 with type 1 diabetes. The chain combines TRBV5-1 with TRBJ2-1; D is unclear. The chain's CDR3 is CASSSDLDGQQFF. For the CDR3, the DNA is TGCGCCAGCAGCTCGGACCTTGACGGCCAACAGTTCTTC.